This T cell receptor (beta chain) was observed in a study of Ad26.COV2.S vaccination and SARS-CoV-2 variants. Overall study results and limits: Responses of spike-specific T cells (both CD8+ and CD4+) reportedly showed substantial breadth after vaccination.

The length of the CDR3 is 15 residues. Unmatched junction bases numbered 3, after V lost 3 bases and J lost 1 base. The germline gives CDR1 SGDLS, CDR2 YYNGEE. Using immunoSEQ multiplex PCR, the repertoire was profiled, and TCRdb retains in-frame clones only, with some absent. This sample yields about 350,000 clones, of which around 90% are seen a single time; 3.5% to 4.5% belongs to the top ten. This clone was picked up many times. Its specificity is unknown. The chain joins TRBV9 to TRBJ2-2; 7 nucleotides line up with TRBD1. The material was peripheral blood, obtained after recovery from COVID-19. This TCR was recovered from a human donor who had recovered from COVID-19. Written as DNA, the CDR3 is TGTGCCAGCAGCGGGAGACAGGGGAACACCGGGGAGCTGTTTTTT. This sequence encodes CASSGRQGNTGELFF.